The TCR beta chain under discussion was sequenced for a study of blood T cell repertoires in COVID-19. Sequenced by immunoSEQ multiplex PCR; TCRdb stores in-frame clones only, minus some. The sample lists 200,000 or so clones, around 82% occurring once. The receptor was isolated from a woman between 55 and 75 years old with acute or convalescent COVID-19. Sequencing was done on a sample of peripheral blood.

In nucleotides, the CDR3 is TGTGCCAGCAGTGAAGCCAGGGGGACCACTGAAGCTTTCTTT. Translation: CASSEARGTTEAFF. The rearrangement links TRBV6-1 to TRBJ1-1, with 7 bases fitting TRBD1. The V gene end was trimmed by 0 bases and the J gene end by 4 bases; junction bases not matched to a gene: 2. Germline CDR1 and CDR2: MNHNS and SASEGT. The CDR3 extends over 14 amino acids.